This TCR beta chain was identified in a study of T cell responses to AZD1222 COVID-19 vaccine. Study-level findings and limits: Variant regions that are unmutated are reportedly the target of nearly half of spike-specific TCRs. Repertoire sampling occurred only after the peak T cell response. Spike-wide coverage was observed for vaccine-associated CD4 TCRs, with dominant responses at 160-218 and 743-854.

On this clone: Antigen specificity is unknown.

Second-dose groups at about 4 or about 12 weeks were pooled. Trimming took 3 bases from V and 10 from J, leaving 16 bases between them. This CDR3 contains 14 residues. Germline CDR1 LGHDT, CDR2 YNNKEL (reference sequence). Here immunoSEQ multiplex PCR was the method, and the copy in TCRdb shows in-frame clones only, minus some. The repertoire consists of roughly 8,000 clones, with 88% occurring once and the leading ten covering 7% to 7.5%. The J gene is TRBJ2-4, the V gene TRBV3-1 (or the pseudogene TRBV3-2); D is possibly TRBD1 or TRBD2 (5 bases each). This specimen was peripheral blood, taken 28 days after the second AZD1222 dose. This receptor was obtained from an adult who received the AZD1222 COVID-19 vaccine. The CDR3 is CASSQARGRVIQYF. The CDR3 DNA sequence: TGTGCCAGCAGCCAGGCCCGGGGCAGGGTGATTCAGTACTTC.